The 28 T cell receptor beta chains given below trace back to one sample, sequenced in a study of cytomegalovirus exposure and HLA in healthy donors. A multiplex PCR was run with 60 Vbeta primers and 13 Jbeta primers. Method: immunoSEQ multiplex PCR; TCRdb's copy keeps in-frame clones and lacks some. This sample has about 140,000 clones; approximately 82% occur once, and the top ten carry under 10%. Sequenced: PBMCs. These receptors all come from a woman aged 55-69 years in good health and CMV-seropositive.

The chain has TRBV20-1 and TRBJ2-5; D is possibly TRBD1 (6 bases). TRBJ2-7 explains the end of the DNA better; the J call may be wrong. The CDR3 loop spans 11 amino acids. Per germline, CDR1 DFQATT and CDR2 SNEGSKA (reference sequence). The CDR3 is CSATGAYEQYF. As DNA, the CDR3 is TGCAGTGCTACAGGGGCCTACGAGCAGTACTTC.

The chain joins TRBV7-9 to TRBJ2-7; 9 bases map to TRBD1. Germline V CDR1 and CDR2: SEHNR, FQNEAQ (reference sequence). The V and J ends lost 7 bases and 3 bases, in that order; junction bases with no gene match: 7. This CDR3 has 14 residues. The DNA of the CDR3 is TGTGCCAGCACCCTAACAGGGGGCAGCTACGAGCAGTACTTC. As protein: CASTLTGGSYEQYF.

V is TRBV27 and J is TRBJ2-7; 8 nucleotides align to TRBD1. CDR1 and CDR2 (germline): MNHEY, SMNVEV (reference sequence). The CDR3 sequence is 13 residues long. V lost 8 bases and J lost 6; bases outside the gene matches: 9. The CDR3 is CASGRTGPPEQYF. Here the CDR3 DNA reads TGTGCCAGCGGGCGGACAGGGCCCCCCGAGCAGTACTTC.

CDR3: CASSRQATSTGELFF. The CDR3 DNA reads TGTGCCAGCTCTAGACAGGCCACCTCCACCGGGGAGCTGTTTTTT. The chain recombines TRBV27 with TRBJ2-2, with D maybe TRBD1 (6 bases). This CDR3 has 15 residues. Trimming pared 8 bases from V and 4 bases from J, leaving 17 bases between. CDR1 and CDR2 (germline): MNHEY, SMNVEV (reference sequence).

This clone was seen once. The chain carries TRBV30 and TRBJ1-5; tentatively, D is TRBD1 (5 bases). With 3 bases removed from V and 3 bases from J, the gap between germline ends came to 12 bases. Germline-derived CDR1 and CDR2 are GTSNPN and SVGIG (reference sequence). The CDR3 has 14 residues. The CDR3 spells CAWSRDFSNQPQHF. Written as DNA, the CDR3 is TGTGCCTGGAGCCGGGACTTCTCCAATCAGCCCCAGCATTTT. The entire variable domain, with the rest obtained from reference TRBV30 and TRBJ1-5, is as follows: SQTIHQWPATLVQPVGSPLSLECTVEGTSNPNLYWYRQAAGRGLQLLFYSVGIGQISSEVPQNLSASRPQDRQFILSSKKLLLSDSGFYLCAWSRDFSNQPQHFGDGTRLSIL.

The chain recombines TRBV7-2 with TRBJ2-7; D unclear. V lost 2 bases, J lost 3 bases, and 11 bases lay in between. Germline V gives CDR1 SGHTA, CDR2 FQGNSA. The CDR3 consists of 14 residues. As DNA, the CDR3 is TGTGCCAGCAGCTTAAGAACGGAGTACTACGAGCAGTACTTC. As protein: CASSLRTEYYEQYF.

A few counts support this clone. The chain couples TRBV19 to TRBJ1-1; the D gene is possibly TRBD1 (5 bases). V was clipped by 6 bases and J by 4 bases, with 15 bases between them. In germline, CDR1 is LNHDA, CDR2 SQIVND (reference sequence). CDR3 length: 14 residues. In nucleotides, the CDR3 is TGTGCCAGTAGAGGGGCAGGATGGAGCACTGAAGCTTTCTTT. Its translation is CASRGAGWSTEAFF.

This clone has ten or more counts. The chain links TRBV25-1 to TRBJ1-4, with D maybe TRBD1 (6 bases). This CDR3 spans 14 amino acids. The germline V gene has CDR1 MGHDK and CDR2 SYGVNS. Trimming stripped 5 bases from V and 5 bases from J, with 12 bases between. CDR3 sequence reads: CASSPDRPNEKLFF. CDR3 nucleotides: TGTGCCAGCAGTCCCGACAGGCCAAATGAAAAACTGTTTTTT. Combining the CDR3 with reference TRBV25-1 and TRBJ1-4 gives the whole variable domain EADIYQTPRYLVIGTGKKITLECSQTMGHDKMYWYQQDPGMELHLIHYSYGVNSTEKGDLSSESTVSRIRTEHFPLTLESARPSHTSQYLCASSPDRPNEKLFFGSGTQLSVL.

This clone was detected only once. J is TRBJ2-3 and V is TRBV2, with TRBD2 as a possible D gene (6 bases). Trimming shortened V by 2 bases and J by 0 bases, and 6 bases separated the two germline ends. This CDR3 spans 14 amino acids. The germline V gene has CDR1 SNHLY and CDR2 FYNNEI. The CDR3 DNA reads TGTGCCAGCAGTGAACTAGCGAGCACAGATACGCAGTATTTT. Translation gives CASSELASTDTQYF.

The chain recombines TRBV19 with TRBJ1-1, with 10 positions matching TRBD1. The J segment lost 4 bases and the V segment lost 6 bases, leaving 11 bases of the junction unmatched. CDR3 size: 16 residues. CDR1 is LNHDA, CDR2 SQIVND, per germline (reference sequence). This chain's CDR3 is CASRGTGESLVTEAFF. As DNA, the CDR3 is TGTGCCAGTAGGGGGACAGGGGAAAGTCTGGTCACTGAAGCTTTCTTT.

This sequence joins TRBV7-2 and TRBJ2-3, with TRBD2 as a possible D gene (5 bases). The CDR3 is 17 amino acids. Trimming removed 5 bases at V and 1 base at J, with 19 bases between. In germline, CDR1 is SGHTA, CDR2 FQGNSA. In nucleotides, the CDR3 is TGTGCCAGCAGCAATTTAGGAGGTGGAGTCGGCACAGATACGCAGTATTTT. Translating gives CASSNLGGGVGTDTQYF.

In its sample, this clone was seen once. This chain uses TRBV18 with TRBJ1-2; D might be TRBD1 (5 bases). V lost 7 bases to trimming and J lost 5 bases, with 17 bases between them. Looked up from germline, CDR1 is KGHSH and CDR2 is LQKENI. The CDR3 is made up of 14 amino acids. The CDR3, as DNA: TGTGCCAGCTTGCCCTCGGACGGGGGTTATGGCTACACCTTC. This codes for CASLPSDGGYGYTF. Full variable domain (remainder filled in from reference TRBV18 and TRBJ1-2): NAGVMQNPRHLVRRRGQEARLRCSPMKGHSHVYWYRQLPEEGLKFMVYLQKENIIDESGMPKERFSAEFPKEGPSILRIQQVVRGDSAAYFCASLPSDGGYGYTFGSGTRLTVV.

V and J are TRBV19 and TRBJ1-5; the D gene is possibly TRBD1 (5 bases). The germline V gene encodes CDR1 LNHDA and CDR2 SQIVND (reference sequence). The V gene lost 7 bases and the J gene lost 6 bases, with 25 bases spanning the gap. The CDR3 is made up of 17 amino acids. The CDR3 DNA is TGTGCCAGTACCTCGGTCCGATGGGGGGAGCGTAGTCAGCCCCAGCATTTT. Its protein is CASTSVRWGERSQPQHF.

V and J are TRBV29-1 and TRBJ2-7, with D tentatively TRBD1 (5 bases). In germline, CDR1 is SQVTM, CDR2 ANQGSEA. The CDR3 has 12 residues. The V gene lost 3 bases and the J gene lost 4 bases, with 10 bases spanning the gap. CDR3 amino acids: CSVEVGAYEQYF. CDR3 in DNA: TGCAGCGTTGAGGTAGGGGCGTACGAGCAGTACTTC.

The CDR3 sequence: CASSQVHRDFYEQYF. CDR3 DNA sequence: TGCGCCAGCAGCCAAGTGCACAGAGATTTCTACGAGCAGTACTTC. The V and J genes are TRBV4-1 and TRBJ2-7; D not certain. V was trimmed by 1 base and J by 3 bases, leaving 13 bases between them. This CDR3 has 15 residues. Germline-derived CDR1 and CDR2 are MGHRA and YSYEKL.

The chain joins TRBV2 to TRBJ2-5, with TRBD2 matching over 8 bases. Trimming cost V 10 bases and J 7 bases; bases outside gene matches: 17. CDR1 and CDR2 (germline): SNHLY, FYNNEI. The CDR3 extends over 15 amino acids. The CDR3 DNA sequence: TGTGCCACCTCACCCCGGACTAGCACAAGGGGGACCCAGTACTTC. Translated: CATSPRTSTRGTQYF.

The chain links TRBV16 to TRBJ2-5, with D possibly matching TRBD2 (6 bases). CDR3 length: 14 amino acids. Germline CDR1 and CDR2: KGHSY and FQNENV. V was cut by 3 bases and J by 0 bases, with 8 bases left in between. The CDR3 loop reads CASSQGGHQETQYF. The CDR3 nucleotides are TGTGCCAGCAGCCAGGGGGGACACCAAGAGACCCAGTACTTC. Combining the CDR3 with reference TRBV16 and TRBJ2-5 gives the whole variable domain GEEVAQTPKHLVRGEGQKAKLYCAPIKGHSYVFWYQQVLKNEFKFLISFQNENVFDETGMPKERFSAKCLPNSPCSLEIQATKLEDSAVYFCASSQGGHQETQYFGPGTRLLVL.

The J gene is TRBJ2-1, the V gene TRBV28; 12 bases align to TRBD2. Germline V gene lookup returns CDR1 MDHEN and CDR2 SYDVKM. The length of the CDR3 is 15 residues. V lost 6 bases, J lost 6 bases, and 6 bases stayed unmatched. The CDR3, as DNA: TGTGCCAGCAGCACCGGGACTAGCGGGTTCAATGAGCAGTTCTTC. Its protein product is CASSTGTSGFNEQFF.

This clone appeared a few times. V gene TRBV7-6 combines with J gene TRBJ2-1; D perhaps matches TRBD2 (5 bases). The CDR3 loop spans 13 amino acids. Germline loops: CDR1 SGHVS, CDR2 FNYEAQ. Trimming pared 2 bases from V and 10 bases from J, leaving 12 bases between. The CDR3 DNA reads TGTGCCAGCAGCTTAACTGGGTCGGGAGAGCAGTTCTTC. Translating it yields CASSLTGSGEQFF.

The chain recombines TRBV25-1 with TRBJ1-2; maybe TRBD1 (5 bases). CDR1 is MGHDK and CDR2 is SYGVNS in the germline V gene. V was pared by 10 bases and J by 8 bases, with 20 bases between. The CDR3 is 13 residues long. The CDR3 DNA reads TGTGCCACCGAGGTCTGGGACTGGGTCGGCTACACCTTC. Translating it yields CATEVWDWVGYTF.

This rearrangement joins TRBV19 to TRBJ1-1, with D unresolved. V was pared by 9 bases and J by 1 base, with 9 bases between. Per the germline V gene, CDR1 is LNHDA and CDR2 is SQIVND (reference sequence). The CDR3 spans 12 residues. The CDR3, as DNA: TGTGCCAGCTCTAACTGGAACACTGAAGCTTTCTTT. This gives the protein CASSNWNTEAFF. The whole variable domain, remainder taken from reference TRBV19 and TRBJ1-1, is DGGITQSPKYLFRKEGQNVTLSCEQNLNHDAMYWYRQDPGQGLRLIYYSQIVNDFQKGDIAEGYSVSREKKESFPLTVTSAQKNPTAFYLCASSNWNTEAFFGQGTRLTVV.

The rearrangement links TRBV5-4 to TRBJ2-7, with 13 positions matching TRBD2. Germline assignment: CDR1 SGHNT and CDR2 YYREEE (reference sequence). Unmatched junction bases numbered 8, after V lost 5 bases and J lost 6 bases. The CDR3 covers 15 residues. In nucleotides, the CDR3 is TGTGCCAGCAGTTTAAGACTAGCGGGAGGTTCCGAGCAGTACTTC. The encoded protein is CASSLRLAGGSEQYF.

The CDR3 protein is CASSLTSGRAPYEQYF. The DNA of the CDR3 is TGCGCCAGCAGCTTGACTAGCGGGAGGGCCCCCTACGAGCAGTACTTC. This chain connects TRBV5-1 to TRBJ2-7, with 13 bases lining up with TRBD2. The CDR3 contains 16 residues. CDR1 and CDR2 from the germline V gene are SGHRS and YFSETQ. J was trimmed by 2 bases and V by 1 base; bases with no gene match: 3.

The chain has TRBV5-1 and TRBJ2-2; D is unresolved. The CDR3 extends over 14 amino acids. Deletions cut 0 bases from V and 4 bases from J, with 7 bases between. Germline-derived CDR1 and CDR2 are SGHRS and YFSETQ. For the CDR3, the DNA is TGCGCCAGCAGCTTGGCGGGTGCCACCGGGGAGCTGTTTTTT. Its protein is CASSLAGATGELFF.

This clone was seen only once. This chain links TRBV7-9 with TRBJ2-7, with D perhaps TRBD2 (6 bases). V lost 2 bases, J lost 0 bases, and 8 bases lay in between. Germline CDR1 and CDR2: SEHNR and FQNEAQ (reference sequence). CDR3 length: 14 residues. The CDR3, as DNA: TGTGCCAGCAGCTTAACCGGGAGCTCCTACGAGCAGTACTTC. Encoded protein: CASSLTGSSYEQYF.

Details on this clone: Additional DNA sequences in this sample encode the identical CDR3. V usage is TRBV28 and J usage is TRBJ1-5; D gene ambiguous. Trimming removed 3 bases from V and 1 base from J, with 7 bases in between. CDR1 is MDHEN and CDR2 is SYDVKM in the germline V gene. The CDR3 is made up of 14 amino acids. This CDR3 is CASSFSRSNQPQHF. CDR3 coding DNA: TGTGCCAGCAGTTTTAGCAGAAGCAATCAGCCCCAGCATTTT.

J is TRBJ2-5 and V is TRBV7-2; 8 bases align to TRBD1. The CDR3 length is 16 residues. After removal of 5 bases from V and 3 bases from J, the junction contained 11 bases not matched to a gene. Germline-derived CDR1 and CDR2 are SGHTA and FQGNSA. The CDR3 protein is CASSTRTGKGEETQYF. For the CDR3, the DNA is TGTGCCAGCAGCACCAGGACAGGGAAGGGTGAAGAGACCCAGTACTTC.

The chain couples TRBV30 to TRBJ1-6, with unresolved D. V was shortened by 0 bases and J by 8 bases, with 5 bases between the two germline ends. Germline V CDR1 and CDR2: GTSNPN, SVGIG (reference sequence). The CDR3 extends over 12 amino acids. The CDR3 nucleotides read TGTGCCTGGAGTGTACTAGATTCACCCCTCCACTTT. Encoded protein: CAWSVLDSPLHF. Based on the CDR3 plus reference TRBV30 and TRBJ1-6, the full variable domain is SQTIHQWPATLVQPVGSPLSLECTVEGTSNPNLYWYRQAAGRGLQLLFYSVGIGQISSEVPQNLSASRPQDRQFILSSKKLLLSDSGFYLCAWSVLDSPLHFGNGTRLTVT.